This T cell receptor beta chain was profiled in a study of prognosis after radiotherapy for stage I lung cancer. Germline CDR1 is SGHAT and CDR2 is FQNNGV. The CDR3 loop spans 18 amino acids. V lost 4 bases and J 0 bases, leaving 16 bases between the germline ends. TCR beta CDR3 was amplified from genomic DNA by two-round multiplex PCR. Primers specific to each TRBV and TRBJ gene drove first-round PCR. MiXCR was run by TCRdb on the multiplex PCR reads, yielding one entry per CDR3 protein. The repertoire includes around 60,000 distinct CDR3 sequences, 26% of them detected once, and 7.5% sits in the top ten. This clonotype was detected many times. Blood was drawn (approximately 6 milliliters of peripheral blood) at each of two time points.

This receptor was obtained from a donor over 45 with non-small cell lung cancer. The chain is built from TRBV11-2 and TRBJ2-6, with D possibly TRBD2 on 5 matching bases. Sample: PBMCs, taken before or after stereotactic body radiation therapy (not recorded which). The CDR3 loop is CASSWTPGLNSGANVLTF. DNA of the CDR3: TGTGCCAGCAGCTGGACCCCCGGACTTAACTCTGGGGCCAACGTCCTGACTTTC. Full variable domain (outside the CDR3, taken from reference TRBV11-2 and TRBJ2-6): EAGVAQSPRYKIIEKRQSVAFWCNPISGHATLYWYQQILGQGPKLLIQFQNNGVVDDSQLPKDRFSAERLKGVDSTLKIQPAKLEDSAVYLCASSWTPGLNSGANVLTFGAGSRLTVL.